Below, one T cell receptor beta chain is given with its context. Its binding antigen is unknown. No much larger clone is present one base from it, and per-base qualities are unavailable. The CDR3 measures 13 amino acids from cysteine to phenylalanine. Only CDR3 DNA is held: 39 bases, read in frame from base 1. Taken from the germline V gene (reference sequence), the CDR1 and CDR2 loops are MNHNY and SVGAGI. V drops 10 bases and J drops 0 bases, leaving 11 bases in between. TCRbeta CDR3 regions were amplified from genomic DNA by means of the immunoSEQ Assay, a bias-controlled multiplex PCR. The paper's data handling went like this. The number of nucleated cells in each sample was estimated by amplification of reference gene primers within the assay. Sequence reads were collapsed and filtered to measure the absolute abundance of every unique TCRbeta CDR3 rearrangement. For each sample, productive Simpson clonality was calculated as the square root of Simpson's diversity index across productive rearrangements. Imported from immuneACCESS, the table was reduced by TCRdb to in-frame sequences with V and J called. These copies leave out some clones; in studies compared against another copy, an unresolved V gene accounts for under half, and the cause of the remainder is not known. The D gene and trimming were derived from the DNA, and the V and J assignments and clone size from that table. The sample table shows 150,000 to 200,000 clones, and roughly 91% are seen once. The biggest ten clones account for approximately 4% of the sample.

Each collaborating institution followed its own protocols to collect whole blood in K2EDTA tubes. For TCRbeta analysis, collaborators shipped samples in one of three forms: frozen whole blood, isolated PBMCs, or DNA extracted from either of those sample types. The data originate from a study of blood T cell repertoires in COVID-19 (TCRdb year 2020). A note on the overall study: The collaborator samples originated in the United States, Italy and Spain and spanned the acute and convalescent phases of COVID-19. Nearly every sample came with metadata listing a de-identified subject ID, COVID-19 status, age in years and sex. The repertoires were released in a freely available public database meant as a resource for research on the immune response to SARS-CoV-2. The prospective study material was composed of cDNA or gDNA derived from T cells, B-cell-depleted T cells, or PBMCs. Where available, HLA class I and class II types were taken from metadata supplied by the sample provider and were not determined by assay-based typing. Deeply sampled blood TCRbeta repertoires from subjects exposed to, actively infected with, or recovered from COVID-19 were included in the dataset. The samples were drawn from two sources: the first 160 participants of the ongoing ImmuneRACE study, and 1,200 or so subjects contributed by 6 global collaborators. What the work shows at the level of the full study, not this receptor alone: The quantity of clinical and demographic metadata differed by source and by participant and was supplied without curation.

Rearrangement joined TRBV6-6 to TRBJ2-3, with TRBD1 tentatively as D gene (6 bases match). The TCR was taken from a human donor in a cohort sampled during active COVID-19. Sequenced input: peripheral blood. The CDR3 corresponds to CATNRVSTDTQYF. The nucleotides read TGTGCCACAAACAGGGTTAGCACAGATACGCAGTATTTT.